These T cell receptor beta chains were read from a single sample in a study of intratumoral heterogeneity in liver cancer. The assay was immunoSEQ multiplex PCR, and TCRdb's table has in-frame clones only and misses some. The sample includes about 5,900 clones, around 68% of them seen just once. The material was tumor-adjacent normal tissue, obtained before any cancer treatment. Receptor source: a man between 65 and 85 years old with hepatocellular carcinoma. Each CDR3 is given with its conserved first and last residue. The D gene is left open where the match is weak. The size field is filled for only some rows; it gives once, few, many or a size class.

D | J | V | size | CDR3 | DNA
. | TRBJ2-3 | TRBV5-4 | . | CASSFGRRRADTQYF | TGTGCCAGCAGCTTCGGGCGGCGGAGGGCAGATACGCAGTATTTT
. | TRBJ2-3 | TRBV19 | . | CASSPGVPDTQYF | TGTGCCAGTAGCCCGGGGGTTCCAGATACGCAGTATTTT
TRBD1 | TRBJ1-4 | TRBV15 | . | CATTDAGQGWEKLFF | TGTGCCACCACCGACGCCGGACAGGGTTGGGAAAAACTGTTTTTT
TRBD1 | TRBJ1-4 | TRBV7-2 | . | CASSTGTGRANEKLFF | TGTGCCAGCAGCACCGGGACAGGGCGGGCTAATGAAAAACTGTTTTTT
TRBD2 | TRBJ2-4 | TRBV3-1/TRBV3-2 | . | CASSHPSGEGPKNIQYF | TGTGCCAGCAGCCACCCCTCGGGGGAGGGACCCAAAAACATTCAGTACTTC
. | TRBJ1-1 | TRBV7-9 | . | CASSLAGQHTEAFF | TGTGCCAGCAGCTTAGCTGGACAACACACTGAAGCTTTCTTT
TRBD1 | TRBJ2-2 | TRBV5-1 | large | CASSWDSYTGELFF | TGCGCCAGCAGTTGGGACAGTTACACCGGGGAGCTGTTTTTT
. | TRBJ2-1 | TRBV19 | . | CASSIGLYNEQFF | TGTGCCAGTAGTATAGGACTTTACAATGAGCAGTTCTTC
. | TRBJ2-2 | TRBV2 | . | CASSDHGILNTGELFF | TGTGCCAGCAGTGATCACGGGATCCTGAACACCGGGGAGCTGTTTTTT
. | TRBJ2-1 | TRBV10-2 | . | CASNTGPFSYNEQFF | TGCGCCAGCAACACCGGGCCGTTCTCCTACAATGAGCAGTTCTTC
TRBD1 | TRBJ1-6 | TRBV12-3/TRBV12-4 | . | CASSFNRGSPLHF | TGTGCCAGCAGTTTCAACAGGGGTTCACCCCTCCACTTT
TRBD2 | TRBJ2-1 | TRBV15 | . | CATSRDRVAGGYNEQFF | TGTGCCACCAGCAGAGATCGGGTAGCGGGAGGGTACAATGAGCAGTTCTTC
TRBD1 | TRBJ2-1 | TRBV27 | large | CASSGGDRGYNEQFF | TGTGCCAGCAGCGGGGGCGACAGGGGCTACAATGAGCAGTTCTTC
. | TRBJ1-2 | TRBV15 | . | CATSRDRLQGSNYGYTF | TGTGCCACCAGCAGAGATCGTTTGCAGGGTTCTAACTATGGCTACACCTTC
TRBD2 | TRBJ2-3 | TRBV5-5 | . | CASSLGLAGTSDTQYF | TGTGCCAGCAGCTTGGGGCTAGCGGGGACGTCTGATACGCAGTATTTT
TRBD1 | TRBJ2-2 | TRBV5-6 | . | CASSLDRGLYTGELFF | TGTGCCAGCAGCTTGGACAGGGGGCTGTACACCGGGGAGCTGTTTTTT
. | TRBJ1-4 | TRBV30 | . | CAWSEKRPNNPSFF | TGTGCCTGGAGTGAAAAGAGACCCAACAACCCCTCGTTTTTT
. | TRBJ1-5 | TRBV6-5 | medium-sized | CASSYRNNQPQHF | TGTGCCAGCAGTTACAGGAACAATCAGCCCCAGCATTTT
. | TRBJ2-3 | TRBV9 | once | CASSVMRDFSTDTQYF | TGTGCCAGCAGCGTCATGAGGGACTTTAGCACAGATACGCAGTATTTT
TRBD1 | TRBJ1-1 | TRBV5-1 | few | CASSLGDRSEAFF | TGCGCCAGCAGCTTGGGGGACAGGAGTGAAGCTTTCTTT
. | TRBJ1-6 | TRBV14 | . | CASSQDRNSPLHF | TGTGCCAGCAGCCAAGACAGAAATTCACCCCTCCACTTT
. | TRBJ2-3 | TRBV18 | . | CASSPTDFATSTDTQYF | TGTGCCAGCTCACCGACGGACTTTGCCACAAGCACAGATACGCAGTATTTT
TRBD1 | TRBJ1-1 | TRBV12-3/TRBV12-4 | . | CASRSSGTGQAFF | TGTGCCAGCAGATCATCCGGGACAGGCCAAGCTTTCTTT
. | TRBJ1-1 | TRBV10-3 | . | CAISESGLEAFF | TGTGCCATCAGTGAGTCAGGTTTGGAAGCTTTCTTT
TRBD1 | TRBJ1-2 | TRBV6-1 | once | CASSESLGQGANYGYTF | TGTGCCAGCAGTGAAAGTTTGGGACAGGGGGCGAACTATGGCTACACCTTC
. | TRBJ1-1 | TRBV25-1 | few | CASAALGVTDSAFF | TGTGCCAGCGCAGCTCTAGGTGTCACCGATTCAGCTTTCTTT
TRBD1 | TRBJ1-5 | TRBV28 | once | CASSPGQALQPQHF | TGTGCCAGCAGTCCGGGACAGGCCCTTCAGCCCCAGCATTTT
. | TRBJ1-2 | TRBV27 | once | CASSFQVGGGYGYTF | TGTGCCAGCAGTTTTCAGGTTGGGGGGGGCTATGGCTACACCTTC
TRBD1 | TRBJ1-1 | TRBV7-9 | . | CASSPPLGTAFTEAFF | TGTGCCAGCAGCCCCCCCCTGGGGACAGCTTTCACTGAAGCTTTCTTT
. | TRBJ1-1 | TRBV4-2 | . | CASSFGTETEAFF | TGTGCCAGCAGCTTTGGGACGGAAACTGAAGCTTTCTTT
. | TRBJ1-1 | TRBV29-1 | . | CSVRQEHEAFF | TGCAGCGTTCGACAGGAACATGAAGCTTTCTTT
. | TRBJ1-1 | TRBV18 | . | CASSPQGKIGTEAFF | TGTGCCAGCTCACCACAAGGGAAGATCGGCACTGAAGCTTTCTTT
. | TRBJ2-3 | TRBV5-1 | . | CASSLAPGLHTDTQYF | TGCGCCAGCAGCTTGGCCCCCGGGCTGCACACAGATACGCAGTATTTT
. | TRBJ1-2 | TRBV6-5 | . | CASSPGAGYTF | TGTGCCAGCAGCCCGGGGGCTGGCTACACCTTC
. | TRBJ2-5 | TRBV5-4 | . | CASSFERNPQETQYF | TGTGCCAGCAGCTTCGAGCGGAACCCCCAAGAGACCCAGTACTTC
TRBD2 | TRBJ2-3 | TRBV18 | . | CASSPRGGGTSDTQYF | TGTGCCAGCTCACCACGGGGCGGGGGGACTTCAGATACGCAGTATTTT
. | TRBJ2-3 | TRBV18 | . | CASSPRGSVVTTDTQYF | TGTGCCAGCTCACCCCGGGGTTCGGTGGTGACCACAGATACGCAGTATTTT